Sequencing of this T cell receptor beta chain was carried out in a study of OX40 agonist ivuxolimab in advanced cancers. The overall study: Ivuxolimab doses were 0.01, 0.1, 0.3, 1.5, 3 or 10 mg/kg every 2 weeks.

Notes on this clone: What it binds is not known.

Trimming removed 4 bases from V and 5 bases from J, with 10 bases in between. Per the germline V gene, CDR1 is SGHRS and CDR2 is YFSETQ. This CDR3 has 13 residues. Produced via immunoSEQ multiplex PCR; TCRdb's table is partial and in-frame only. The sample lists tens of thousands of clones; 86% were seen once. General observations from the study: Low normalized T-cell clonal expansion also characterized some of the nonresponders. By week 6 at 0.1 to 3.0 mg/kg, blood CD4+ and CD8+ T cells had expanded clonally. Expanded clones were, on average, more numerous in CD8+ T cells than in CD4+.

Here the sequenced sample was CD4+ or CD8+ T cells sorted from blood, taken in a trial of the OX40 agonist ivuxolimab. This rearrangement joins TRBV5-1 to TRBJ2-1; the D gene could be TRBD1 or TRBD2 (5 bases each). This TCR derives from an adult with an advanced solid tumor such as melanoma, head and neck, liver or kidney cancer. The chain's CDR3 is CASSLGPNNEQFF. The CDR3, as DNA: TGCGCCAGCAGCCTGGGACCTAACAATGAGCAGTTCTTC.